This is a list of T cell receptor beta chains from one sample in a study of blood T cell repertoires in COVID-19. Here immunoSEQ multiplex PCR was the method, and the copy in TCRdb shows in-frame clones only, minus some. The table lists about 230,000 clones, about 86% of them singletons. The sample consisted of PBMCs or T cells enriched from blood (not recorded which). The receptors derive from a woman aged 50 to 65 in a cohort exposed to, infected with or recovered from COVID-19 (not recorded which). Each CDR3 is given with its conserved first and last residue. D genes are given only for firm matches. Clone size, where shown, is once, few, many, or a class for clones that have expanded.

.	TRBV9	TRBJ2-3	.	CASSGRGSTDTQYF	TGTGCCAGCAGCGGCAGGGGAAGCACAGATACGCAGTATTTT
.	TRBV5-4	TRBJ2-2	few	CASSSLQGSGELFF	TGTGCCAGCAGCTCGCTGCAGGGTTCCGGGGAGCTGTTTTTT
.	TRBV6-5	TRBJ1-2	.	CASSYSSGSNYGYTF	TGTGCCAGCAGTTACTCGTCCGGGTCTAACTATGGCTACACCTTC
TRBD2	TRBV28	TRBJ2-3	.	CASSFGGGRDTQYF	TGTGCCAGCAGTTTTGGCGGGGGGAGAGATACGCAGTATTTT
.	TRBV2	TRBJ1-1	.	CASAVQRSGGEAFF	TGTGCCAGCGCGGTACAACGTTCTGGCGGTGAAGCTTTCTTT
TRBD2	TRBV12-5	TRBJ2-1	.	CASGLLPGTSGGYNEQFF	TGTGCTAGTGGTCTACTTCCCGGGACTAGCGGGGGGTACAATGAGCAGTTCTTC
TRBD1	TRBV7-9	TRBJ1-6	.	CASSLADGTGDSPLHF	TGTGCCAGCAGCTTAGCGGACGGGACAGGGGATTCACCCCTCCACTTT
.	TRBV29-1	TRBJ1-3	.	CSVDLGNTIYF	TGCAGCGTTGACCTTGGAAACACCATATATTTT
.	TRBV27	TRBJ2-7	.	CASSQYRGSEQYF	TGTGCCAGCAGTCAATATAGGGGGTCCGAGCAGTACTTC
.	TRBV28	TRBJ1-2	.	CASINSRGGYTF	TGTGCCAGCATTAACTCCAGGGGTGGCTACACCTTC
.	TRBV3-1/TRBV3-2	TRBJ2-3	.	CASSRSPQGWVTDTQYF	TGTGCCAGCAGCCGAAGCCCTCAGGGGTGGGTCACAGATACGCAGTATTTT
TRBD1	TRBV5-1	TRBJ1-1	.	CASSSTGVRGTEAFF	TGCGCCAGCAGCTCCACAGGGGTTAGGGGCACTGAAGCTTTCTTT
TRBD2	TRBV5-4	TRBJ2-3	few	CASSPSGGSRADTQYF	TGTGCCAGCAGCCCTAGCGGGGGGTCCCGAGCAGATACGCAGTATTTT
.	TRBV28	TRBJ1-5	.	CASSLNGQPQHF	TGTGCCAGCAGTTTAAACGGGCAGCCCCAGCATTTT
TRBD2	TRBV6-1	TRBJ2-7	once	CASSEAPTSGGPPQHF	TGTGCCAGCAGTGAAGCGCCTACTAGCGGGGGGCCCCCCCAGCACTTC
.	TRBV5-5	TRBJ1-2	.	CASSLNEGGYGYTF	TGTGCCAGCAGCTTGAATGAGGGCGGCTATGGCTACACCTTC
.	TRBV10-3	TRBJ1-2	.	CAISERQRPNYGYTF	TGTGCCATCAGTGAAAGACAGCGACCTAACTATGGCTACACCTTC
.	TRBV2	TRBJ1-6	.	CASKSGVDPKPLHF	TGTGCCAGCAAATCAGGGGTCGACCCCAAACCCCTCCACTTT
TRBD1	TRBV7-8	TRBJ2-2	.	CASSLAGTGNTGELFF	TGTGCCAGCAGCTTAGCGGGGACAGGGAACACCGGGGAGCTGTTTTTT
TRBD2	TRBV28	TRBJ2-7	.	CASSRTSGYEQYF	TGTGCCAGCAGTCGGACTAGCGGATACGAGCAGTACTTC
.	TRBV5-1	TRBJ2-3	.	CASSLPSDTQYF	TGCGCCAGCAGCTTGCCCTCAGATACGCAGTATTTT
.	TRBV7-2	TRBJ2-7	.	CASSLTGGHSYEQYF	TGTGCCAGCAGCTTAACCGGGGGTCACTCCTACGAGCAGTACTTC
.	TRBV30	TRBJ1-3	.	CAGTDNSGNTIYF	TGTGCCGGAACGGACAACTCTGGAAACACCATATATTTT
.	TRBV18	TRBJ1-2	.	CASSPGDYGYTF	TGTGCCAGCTCACCCGGGGACTATGGCTACACCTTC
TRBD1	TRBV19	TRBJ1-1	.	CASSEGAGGAFF	TGTGCCAGTAGCGAGGGGGCGGGGGGAGCTTTCTTT
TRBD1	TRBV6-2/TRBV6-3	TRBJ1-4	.	CASSDRQGAGEKLFF	TGTGCCAGCAGTGACCGACAGGGGGCAGGTGAAAAACTGTTTTTT
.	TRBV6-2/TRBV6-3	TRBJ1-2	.	CASSNTQWGRRTNYGYTF	TGTGCCAGCAGTAACACCCAGTGGGGGCGGAGGACTAACTATGGCTACACCTTC
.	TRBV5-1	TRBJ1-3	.	CASSLASGPSGNTIYF	TGCGCCAGCAGCTTGGCGTCAGGGCCCTCTGGAAACACCATATATTTT
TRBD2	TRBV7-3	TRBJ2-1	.	CASSPSGGAYNEQFF	TGTGCCAGCAGCCCTAGCGGGGGGGCGTACAATGAGCAGTTCTTC
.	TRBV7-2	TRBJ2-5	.	CASSLETARGAQYF	TGTGCCAGCAGCTTAGAGACGGCCCGGGGAGCCCAGTACTTC
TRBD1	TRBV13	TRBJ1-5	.	CASSVGTGGEIGNQPQHF	TGTGCCAGCAGCGTCGGGACAGGGGGCGAGATAGGCAATCAGCCCCAGCATTTT
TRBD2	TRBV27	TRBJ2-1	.	CASRGGLAGVDEQFF	TGTGCCAGCAGGGGGGGGCTAGCGGGGGTCGATGAGCAGTTCTTC